What follows are 29 T cell receptor beta chains derived from one specimen sequenced in a study of blood T cell repertoires in COVID-19. Generated by immunoSEQ multiplex PCR, the TCRdb table keeps only in-frame clones and is missing some. The data show tens of thousands of clones, less than 90% seen once. Input material: peripheral blood. These receptor sequences come from a man aged 55 to 70 with acute or convalescent COVID-19.

The chain carries TRBV7-2 and TRBJ2-3; tentatively, D is TRBD1 (5 bases). V lost 4 bases and J 4 bases, leaving 6 bases between the germline ends. This CDR3 is built from 12 residues. Germline V gene lookup returns CDR1 SGHTA and CDR2 FQGNSA. CDR3 nucleotide sequence: TGTGCCAGCAGCTCGACAGCAGATACGCAGTATTTT. This translates into CASSSTADTQYF.

This clone appeared a few times. The chain combines TRBV7-9 with TRBJ2-3; 14 nucleotides align to TRBD2. CDR1 and CDR2 from the germline V gene are SEHNR and FQNEAQ (reference sequence). This CDR3 has 17 amino acids. J lost 1 base, V lost 5 bases, and 5 bases had no gene match. The CDR3 bases are TGTGCCAGCAGCCGGACTAGCGGGGGGCTTGGCACAGATACGCAGTATTTT. Translation: CASSRTSGGLGTDTQYF.

This rearrangement joins TRBV10-2 to TRBJ2-1; 14 bases map to TRBD2. V lost 6 bases, J lost 7 bases, and 2 bases stayed unmatched. The CDR3 spans 14 residues. The V gene's germline CDR1 is WSHSY and CDR2 SAAADI. CDR3 protein: CASRTSGRVNEQFF. The CDR3 DNA reads TGCGCCAGCAGGACTAGCGGGAGGGTAAATGAGCAGTTCTTC.

The V call is TRBV4-2, the J call TRBJ1-1; a weak D match, TRBD1 (6 bases). The V gene's germline CDR1 is LGHNA and CDR2 YNFKEQ. Deletions cut 7 bases from V and 8 bases from J, with 20 bases between. The CDR3 extends over 14 amino acids. CDR3 nucleotides: TGTGCCAGCAAGTCAGAGACAGGAACCACCGAAGCTTTCTTT. Translated, it gives CASKSETGTTEAFF.

The chain combines TRBV30 with TRBJ2-2; weak D call: TRBD2 (7 bases). V gave up 3 bases and J gave up 6 bases, with 14 bases separating them. The CDR3 is made up of 14 amino acids. In germline, CDR1 is GTSNPN, CDR2 SVGIG (reference sequence). CDR3 region: CAWRGGGEAGELFF. The CDR3 region has the DNA TGTGCCTGGAGGGGAGGGGGTGAGGCCGGGGAGCTGTTTTTT. The full variable domain, its missing parts supplied by reference TRBV30 and TRBJ2-2, is SQTIHQWPATLVQPVGSPLSLECTVEGTSNPNLYWYRQAAGRGLQLLFYSVGIGQISSEVPQNLSASRPQDRQFILSSKKLLLSDSGFYLCAWRGGGEAGELFFGEGSRLTVL.

The V gene is TRBV19, the J gene TRBJ1-1; unclear D gene. Germline CDR1 LNHDA, CDR2 SQIVND (reference sequence). V was clipped by 1 base and J by 2 bases, with 8 bases between them. This CDR3 region has 14 residues. CDR3 region: CASSIGRTNTEAFF. The CDR3, as DNA: TGTGCCAGTAGTATAGGTCGCACTAACACTGAAGCTTTCTTT.

The genes are TRBV10-3 and TRBJ2-2, with D perhaps TRBD2 (5 bases). The germline V gene encodes CDR1 ENHRY and CDR2 SYGVKD. V gave up 10 bases and J gave up 3 bases, with 12 bases separating them. This CDR3 region has 13 residues. CDR3 nucleotide sequence: TGTGCCAGCTCGACTACAGACACCGGGGAGCTGTTTTTT. Amino acid sequence: CASSTTDTGELFF.

This chain uses TRBV7-8 with TRBJ2-1; 12 bases line up with TRBD2. This CDR3 is built from 18 residues. The V and J ends lost 1 base and 4 bases, in that order; junction bases with no gene match: 8. Germline CDR1 SGHVS, CDR2 FQNEAQ. In DNA, the CDR3 is TGTGCCAGCAGCTTAGGACTAGCGGGGGCCTCCCTATACAATGAGCAGTTCTTC. As protein: CASSLGLAGASLYNEQFF.

The chain couples TRBV11-1 to TRBJ2-2; possibly TRBD2 for D (5 bases). Germline assignment: CDR1 SGHAT and CDR2 FQDESV (reference sequence). V lost 1 base and J lost 0, with 9 bases in between. This CDR3 is 16 amino acids long. This CDR3 reads CASSLGTQSNTGELFF. The DNA for the CDR3 is TGTGCCAGCAGCTTAGGGACTCAGTCGAACACCGGGGAGCTGTTTTTT.

This sequence joins TRBV25-1 and TRBJ2-5; TRBD2 matches 7 bases. The CDR3 totals 14 residues. CDR1 MGHDK and CDR2 SYGVNS come from the germline V gene. V lost 2 bases, J lost 1 base, and 1 base stayed unmatched. CDR3 DNA sequence: TGTGCCAGCAGTGAACTAGCGGCCCAAGAGACCCAGTACTTC. It yields the protein CASSELAAQETQYF.

The V call is TRBV2, the J call TRBJ2-1, with TRBD2 matching 13 bases. With 6 bases clipped from V and 8 bases from J, the junction kept 7 bases outside the gene matches. This CDR3 contains 15 residues. From germline, CDR1 is SNHLY and CDR2 FYNNEI. In DNA, the CDR3 is TGTGCCAGCAGGCCGGGACTAGCGGGGTTGTATGAGCAGTTCTTC. Translating it yields CASRPGLAGLYEQFF.

The chain employs TRBV10-2 and TRBJ1-2; TRBD1 aligns across 9 bases. CDR1 is WSHSY, CDR2 SAAADI, per germline. The CDR3 totals 18 residues. V gave up 2 bases and J gave up 0 bases; unmatched junction bases: 10. The CDR3 DNA reads TGCGCCAGCAGTGAGCGGCGAGGACAGGGGACAGCTAACTATGGCTACACCTTC. Translated, it gives CASSERRGQGTANYGYTF.

The chain links TRBV7-8 to TRBJ1-5; tentatively, D is TRBD1 (5 bases). The V end lost 2 bases, the J end lost 2 bases, and 10 bases lay between the germline ends. The CDR3 runs 15 residues. Germline loops: CDR1 SGHVS, CDR2 FQNEAQ. CDR3 in amino acids: CASSLQGVGNQPQHF. The CDR3 region has the DNA TGTGCCAGCAGCTTACAAGGGGTCGGCAATCAGCCCCAGCATTTT.

The rearrangement uses TRBV4-3 and TRBJ1-3; TRBD1 might be the D (5 bases). Germline assignment: CDR1 LGHNA and CDR2 YSLEER. The CDR3 is 15 amino acids. V was shortened by 1 base and J by 4 bases, with 11 bases between the two germline ends. The CDR3 region is CASSQGGGIGNTIYF. As DNA, the CDR3 is TGCGCCAGCAGCCAAGGGGGGGGAATCGGAAACACCATATATTTT.

V usage is TRBV5-4 and J usage is TRBJ2-1, with D maybe TRBD1 (6 bases). The CDR3 spans 14 residues. The V gene's germline CDR1 is SGHNT and CDR2 YYREEE (reference sequence). Trimming took off 7 bases at V and 0 bases at J, with 11 bases between the two ends. CDR3 in DNA: TGTGCCAGCCAAGGACAGAGCTCCTACAATGAGCAGTTCTTC. Protein sequence: CASQGQSSYNEQFF.

This clone has a single count. This chain connects TRBV7-2 to TRBJ2-5, with D uncertain. Trimming shortened V by 1 base and J by 2 bases, and 17 bases separated the two germline ends. The CDR3 spans 17 residues. Germline-derived CDR1 and CDR2 are SGHTA and FQGNSA. CDR3 coding DNA: TGTGCCAGCAGCTTAGGAGTAGCCTCTATAGCACAAGAGACCCAGTACTTC. Amino acids: CASSLGVASIAQETQYF. Variable domain in full (rest from reference TRBV7-2 and TRBJ2-5): GAGVSQSPSNKVTEKGKDVELRCDPISGHTALYWYRQSLGQGLEFLIYFQGNSAPDKSGLPSDRFSAERTGGSVSTLTIQRTQQEDSAVYLCASSLGVASIAQETQYFGPGTRLLVL.

In nucleotides, the CDR3 is TGTGCCAGCAGCCAAATTCTAGGGGGAGAAGCTTTCTTT. Translated: CASSQILGGEAFF. This rearrangement joins TRBV3-1 (or the pseudogene TRBV3-2) to TRBJ1-1; D might be TRBD1 (6 bases). Between the trimmed V and J ends, which lost 2 bases and 8 bases, there was a span of 12 bases. This CDR3 is built from 13 residues. Germline V gene lookup returns CDR1 LGHDT and CDR2 YNNKEL (reference sequence).

This clone was recorded once. The chain couples TRBV18 to TRBJ1-5; D might be TRBD1 (6 bases). Germline V gene lookup returns CDR1 KGHSH and CDR2 LQKENI. The CDR3 has 13 residues. Deletions cut 5 bases from V and 3 bases from J, with 8 bases between. CDR3 nucleotide sequence: TGTGCCAGCTCAAGGACAGTCAATCAGCCCCAGCATTTT. It codes for CASSRTVNQPQHF.

V is TRBV10-1 and J is TRBJ2-7; D is uncertain. CDR1 and CDR2 (germline): WNHNN, SYGVQD (reference sequence). CDR3 length: 13 residues. V dropped 6 bases and J dropped 6 bases, with 15 bases sitting between them. The CDR3 sequence is CASSAGTPGEQYF. For the CDR3, the DNA is TGCGCCAGCAGCGCCGGCACGCCGGGCGAGCAGTACTTC.

The chain is built from TRBV21-1 and TRBJ2-7; TRBD2 is taken as the D call from the table, unchecked against the DNA. TRBV21-1 is assigned pseudogene status. The CDR3 is 16 amino acids. The CDR3 region has the DNA TGTGCCAGCAGCAATTCGGTTCGGGAGGGCCACTACGAGCAGTACTTC. Translating it yields CASSNSVREGHYEQYF.

The chain carries TRBV19 and TRBJ1-4, with 9 bases that match TRBD1. CDR3 length equals 15 residues. Germline lookup yields CDR1 LNHDA and CDR2 SQIVND (reference sequence). The V gene end was trimmed by 7 bases and the J gene end by 7 bases; junction bases not matched to a gene: 10. CDR3 in DNA: TGTGCCAGTAACAAACCGGGACAGGGAAGTGAAAAACTGTTTTTT. Translation gives CASNKPGQGSEKLFF.

This clone was found once. The J gene is TRBJ2-1, the V gene TRBV11-2, with TRBD2 matching over 8 bases. After removal of 8 bases from V and 4 bases from J, the junction contained 7 bases not matched to a gene. The CDR3 is 14 residues long. The germline CDR1 and CDR2 sequences are SGHAT and FQNNGV. The CDR3 DNA reads TGTGCCAGCTCCCCGACTAGCGCGTACAATGAGCAGTTCTTC. Encoded protein: CASSPTSAYNEQFF.

The chain combines TRBV7-2 with TRBJ1-2; TRBD1 might be the D (6 bases). The CDR3 runs to 13 residues. Trimming removed 5 bases at V and 4 bases at J, with 11 bases between. Germline V lookup: CDR1 SGHTA, CDR2 FQGNSA. In nucleotides, the CDR3 is TGTGCCAGCAGCCAACAACAGGGCTATGGCTACACCTTC. It is translated as CASSQQQGYGYTF.

The chain employs TRBV12-5 and TRBJ2-4; 10 bases match TRBD2. The CDR3 is made up of 14 amino acids. Germline V lookup: CDR1 LGHNT, CDR2 FRNRAP. V lost 3 bases and J lost 8; bases outside the gene matches: 4. CDR3 nucleotides: TGTGCTAGTGGTTTTAGCGGGGGGAGGGACATTCAGTACTTC. This gives the protein CASGFSGGRDIQYF.

This clone was seen just once. This chain joins TRBV10-2 and TRBJ2-1; no firm D call. Trimming took off 10 bases at V and 8 bases at J, with 18 bases between the two ends. Germline assignment: CDR1 WSHSY and CDR2 SAAADI. This CDR3 region has 13 residues. Here the CDR3 DNA reads TGCGCCACCAGATCAAGGAGAAAGGATGAGCAGTTCTTC. Residues: CATRSRRKDEQFF.

This clone has ten or more counts. The CDR3 sequence is CASSQEQGAHQPQHF. The CDR3 DNA sequence: TGCGCCAGCAGCCAAGAACAGGGGGCCCATCAGCCCCAGCATTTT. The rearrangement joins TRBV4-1 to TRBJ1-5; 9 bases line up with TRBD1. The CDR3 length is 15 residues. Germline loops: CDR1 MGHRA, CDR2 YSYEKL. The junction had 2 bases not matched to a gene; V was cut back by 0 bases and J by 5 bases.

V gene TRBV19 combines with J gene TRBJ1-1; the D is unclear. V was cut by 2 bases and J by 0 bases, with 4 bases left in between. The germline CDR1 and CDR2 sequences are LNHDA and SQIVND (reference sequence). The CDR3 spans 13 residues. The CDR3 loop is CASSITVNTEAFF. The CDR3 coding sequence is TGTGCCAGTAGTATAACAGTGAACACTGAAGCTTTCTTT.

The chain has TRBV4-3 and TRBJ2-1; 11 bases agree with TRBD2. V lost 4 bases to trimming and J lost 5 bases; unmatched junction nucleotides: 10. The length of the CDR3 is 17 residues. The V gene's germline CDR1 is LGHNA and CDR2 YSLEER. In DNA, the CDR3 is TGCGCCAGCAGCCGGACATTAGCGGGGGGGCCCGACAATGAGCAGTTCTTC. It translates to CASSRTLAGGPDNEQFF.

J is TRBJ1-2 and V is TRBV3-1 (or the pseudogene TRBV3-2); TRBD1 matches 7 bases. V lost 4 bases to trimming and J lost 0 bases; unmatched junction nucleotides: 2. This CDR3 comprises 14 residues. Germline-derived CDR1 and CDR2 are LGHDT and YNNKEL (reference sequence). CDR3 nucleotides: TGTGCCAGCAGCCCGGGGACAGCTAACTATGGCTACACCTTC. Translation gives CASSPGTANYGYTF.